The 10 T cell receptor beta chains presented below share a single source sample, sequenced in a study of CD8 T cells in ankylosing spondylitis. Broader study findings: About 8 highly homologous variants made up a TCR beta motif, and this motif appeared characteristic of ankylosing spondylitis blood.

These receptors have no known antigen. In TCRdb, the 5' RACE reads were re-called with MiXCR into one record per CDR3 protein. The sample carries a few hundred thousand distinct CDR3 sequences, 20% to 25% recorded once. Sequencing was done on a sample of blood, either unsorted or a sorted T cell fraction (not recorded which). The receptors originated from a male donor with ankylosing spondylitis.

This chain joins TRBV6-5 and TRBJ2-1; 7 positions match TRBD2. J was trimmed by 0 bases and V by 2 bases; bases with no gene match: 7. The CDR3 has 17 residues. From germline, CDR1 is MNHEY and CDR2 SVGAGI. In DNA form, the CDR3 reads TGTGCCAGCAGTTACCCAACTAGCGCGAGCTCCTACAATGAGCAGTTCTTC. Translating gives CASSYPTSASSYNEQFF.

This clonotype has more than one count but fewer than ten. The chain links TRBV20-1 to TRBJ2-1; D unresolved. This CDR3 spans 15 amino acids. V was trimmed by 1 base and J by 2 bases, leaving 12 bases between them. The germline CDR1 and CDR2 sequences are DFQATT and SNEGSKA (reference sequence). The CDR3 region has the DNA TGCAGTGCTAGAGCGGCGCCGGCCCCCTACAATGAGCAGTTCTTC. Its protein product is CSARAAPAPYNEQFF.

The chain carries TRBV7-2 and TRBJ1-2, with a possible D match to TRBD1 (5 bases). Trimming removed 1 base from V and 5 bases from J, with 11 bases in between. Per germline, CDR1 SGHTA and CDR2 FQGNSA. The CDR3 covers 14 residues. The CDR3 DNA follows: TGTGCCAGCAGCTTAGGATCAGGGTTGTATGGCTACACCTTC. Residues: CASSLGSGLYGYTF.

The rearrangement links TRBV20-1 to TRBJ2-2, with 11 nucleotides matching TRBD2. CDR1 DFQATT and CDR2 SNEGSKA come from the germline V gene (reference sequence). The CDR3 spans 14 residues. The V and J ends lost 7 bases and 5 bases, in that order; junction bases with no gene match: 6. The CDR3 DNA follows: TGCAGTGTTACTAGCGGGAGAATTACCGGGGAGCTGTTTTTT. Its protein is CSVTSGRITGELFF.

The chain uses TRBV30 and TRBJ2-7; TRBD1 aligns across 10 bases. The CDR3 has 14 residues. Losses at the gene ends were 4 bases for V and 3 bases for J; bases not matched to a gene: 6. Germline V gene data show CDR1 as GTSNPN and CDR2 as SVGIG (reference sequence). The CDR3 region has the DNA TGTGCCTGGAATATGGACAGGGGGATCTACGAGCAGTACTTC. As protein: CAWNMDRGIYEQYF.

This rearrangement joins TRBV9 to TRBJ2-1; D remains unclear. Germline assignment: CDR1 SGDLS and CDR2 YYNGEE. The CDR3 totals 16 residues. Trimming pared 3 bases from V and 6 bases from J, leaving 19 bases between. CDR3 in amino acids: CASSALPTPASNEQFF. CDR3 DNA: TGTGCCAGCAGCGCCCTCCCCACCCCGGCTAGCAATGAGCAGTTCTTC. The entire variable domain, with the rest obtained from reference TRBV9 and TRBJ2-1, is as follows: DSGVTQTPKHLITATGQRVTLRCSPRSGDLSVYWYQQSLDQGLQFLIQYYNGEERAKGNILERFSAQQFPDLHSELNLSSLELGDSALYFCASSALPTPASNEQFFGPGTRLTVL.

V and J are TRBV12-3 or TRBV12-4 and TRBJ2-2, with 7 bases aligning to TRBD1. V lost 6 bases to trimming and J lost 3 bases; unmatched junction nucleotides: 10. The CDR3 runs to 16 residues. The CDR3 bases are TGTGCCAGCAGCCCCACCGGGACAGACGACACCGGGGAGCTGTTTTTT. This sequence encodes CASSPTGTDDTGELFF.

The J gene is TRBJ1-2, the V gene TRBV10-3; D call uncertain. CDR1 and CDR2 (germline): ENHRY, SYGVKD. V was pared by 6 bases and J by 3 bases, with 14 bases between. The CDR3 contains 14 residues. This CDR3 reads CAIRADGQHYGYTF. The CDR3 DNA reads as TGTGCCATCAGAGCGGACGGCCAGCACTATGGCTACACCTTC.

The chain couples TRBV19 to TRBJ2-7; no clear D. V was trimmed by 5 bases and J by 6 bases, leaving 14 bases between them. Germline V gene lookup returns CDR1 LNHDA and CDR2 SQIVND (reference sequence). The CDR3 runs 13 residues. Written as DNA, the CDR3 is TGTGCCAGTAGTCCTCCTTGGGGTTCCGAGCAGTACTTC. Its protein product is CASSPPWGSEQYF.

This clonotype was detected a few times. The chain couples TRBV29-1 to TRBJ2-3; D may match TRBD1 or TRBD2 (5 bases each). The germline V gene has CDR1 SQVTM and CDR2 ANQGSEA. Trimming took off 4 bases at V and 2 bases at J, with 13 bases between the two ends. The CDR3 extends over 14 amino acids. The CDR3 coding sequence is TGCAGCGTTGTGAGGGGCCCGAACACAGATACGCAGTATTTT. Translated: CSVVRGPNTDTQYF.